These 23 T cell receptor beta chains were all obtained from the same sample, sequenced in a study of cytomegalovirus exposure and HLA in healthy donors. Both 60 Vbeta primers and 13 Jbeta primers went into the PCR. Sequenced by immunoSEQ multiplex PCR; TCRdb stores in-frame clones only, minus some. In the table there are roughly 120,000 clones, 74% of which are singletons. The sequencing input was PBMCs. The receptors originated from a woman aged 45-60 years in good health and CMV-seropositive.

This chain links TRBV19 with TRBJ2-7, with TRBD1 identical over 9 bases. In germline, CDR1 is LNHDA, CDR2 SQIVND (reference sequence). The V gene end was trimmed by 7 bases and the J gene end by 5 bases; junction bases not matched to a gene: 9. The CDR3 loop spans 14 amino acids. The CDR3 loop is CASTPQGAPDEQYF. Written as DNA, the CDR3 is TGTGCCAGTACCCCACAGGGGGCGCCGGACGAGCAGTACTTC.

For the CDR3, the DNA is TGCAGCGGTGCCCGTCGGGGGGCTGGAAACACCATATATTTT. Its translation: CSGARRGAGNTIYF. V gene TRBV29-1 combines with J gene TRBJ1-3, with a tentative D call TRBD1 (5 bases). CDR1 is SQVTM and CDR2 is ANQGSEA in the germline V gene. This CDR3 contains 14 residues. Trimming removed 7 bases from V and 2 bases from J, with 15 bases in between.

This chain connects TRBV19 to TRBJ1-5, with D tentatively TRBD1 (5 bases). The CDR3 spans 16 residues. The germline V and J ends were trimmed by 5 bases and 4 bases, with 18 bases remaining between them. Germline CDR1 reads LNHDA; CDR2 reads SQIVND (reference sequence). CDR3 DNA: TGTGCCAGTAGTCCCCCCGGACATGCGATTAATCAGCCCCAGCATTTT. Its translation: CASSPPGHAINQPQHF.

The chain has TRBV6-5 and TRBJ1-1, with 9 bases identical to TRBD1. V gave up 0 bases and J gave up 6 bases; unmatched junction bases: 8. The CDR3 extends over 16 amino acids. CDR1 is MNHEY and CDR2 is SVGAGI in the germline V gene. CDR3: CASSYSPGQGRPEAFF. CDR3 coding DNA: TGTGCCAGCAGTTACTCCCCGGGACAGGGTCGGCCTGAAGCTTTCTTT.

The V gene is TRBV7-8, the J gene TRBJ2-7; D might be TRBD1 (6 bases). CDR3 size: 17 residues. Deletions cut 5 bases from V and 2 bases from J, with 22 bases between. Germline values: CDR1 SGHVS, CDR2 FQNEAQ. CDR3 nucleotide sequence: TGTGCCAGCAGCACTAAGCCCAGGGGCACCCTACCCTACGAGCAGTACTTC. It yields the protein CASSTKPRGTLPYEQYF.

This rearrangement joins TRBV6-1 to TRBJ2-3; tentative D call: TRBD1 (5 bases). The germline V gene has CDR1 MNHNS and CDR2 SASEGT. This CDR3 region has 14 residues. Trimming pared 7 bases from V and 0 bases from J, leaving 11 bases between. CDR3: CASKDTWSTDTQYF. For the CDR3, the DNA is TGTGCCAGCAAGGACACGTGGAGCACAGATACGCAGTATTTT.

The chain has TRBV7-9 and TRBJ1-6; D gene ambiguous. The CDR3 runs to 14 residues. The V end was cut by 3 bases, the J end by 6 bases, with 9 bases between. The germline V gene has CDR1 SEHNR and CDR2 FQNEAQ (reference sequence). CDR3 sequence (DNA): TGTGCCAGCAGCTTGGAGAGTATTAATTCACCCCTCCACTTT. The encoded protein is CASSLESINSPLHF.

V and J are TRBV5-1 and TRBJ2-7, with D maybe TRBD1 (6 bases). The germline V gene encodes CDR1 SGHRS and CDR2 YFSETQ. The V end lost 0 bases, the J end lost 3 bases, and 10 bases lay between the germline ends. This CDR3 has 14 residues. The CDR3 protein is CASSLVPGDYEQYF. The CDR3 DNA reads TGCGCCAGCAGCTTGGTCCCAGGGGACTACGAGCAGTACTTC.

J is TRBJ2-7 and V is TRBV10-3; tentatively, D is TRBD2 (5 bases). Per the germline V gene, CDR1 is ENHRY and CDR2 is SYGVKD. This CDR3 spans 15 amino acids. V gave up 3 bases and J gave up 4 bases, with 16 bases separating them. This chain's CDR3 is CAISDPTRRVYEQYF. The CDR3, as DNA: TGTGCCATCAGTGACCCCACCCGGCGGGTATACGAGCAGTACTTC.

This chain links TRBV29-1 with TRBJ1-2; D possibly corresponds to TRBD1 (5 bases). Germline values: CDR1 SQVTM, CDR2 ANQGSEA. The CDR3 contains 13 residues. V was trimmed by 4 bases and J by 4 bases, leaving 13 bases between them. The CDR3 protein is CSVGQGTTYGYTF. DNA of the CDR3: TGCAGCGTTGGGCAGGGAACCACCTATGGCTACACCTTC.

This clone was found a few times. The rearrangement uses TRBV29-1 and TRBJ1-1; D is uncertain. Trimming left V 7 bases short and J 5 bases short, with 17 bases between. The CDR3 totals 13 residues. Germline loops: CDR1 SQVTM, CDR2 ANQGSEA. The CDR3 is CSAQRRERTEAFF. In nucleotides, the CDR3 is TGCAGCGCTCAGAGGCGGGAAAGGACTGAAGCTTTCTTT.

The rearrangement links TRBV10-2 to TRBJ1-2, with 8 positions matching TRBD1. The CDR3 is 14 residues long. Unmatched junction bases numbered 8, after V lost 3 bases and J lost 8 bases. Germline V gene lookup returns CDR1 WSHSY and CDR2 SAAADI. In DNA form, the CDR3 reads TGCGCCAGCAGTGACAACAGGGGGGTGGGCGGCTACACCTTC. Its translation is CASSDNRGVGGYTF.

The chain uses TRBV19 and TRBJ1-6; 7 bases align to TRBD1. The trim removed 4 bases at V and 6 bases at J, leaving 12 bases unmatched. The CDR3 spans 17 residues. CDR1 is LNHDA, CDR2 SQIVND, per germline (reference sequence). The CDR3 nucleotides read TGTGCCAGTAGTAGATCAACAGGGGTGGGGGCTAATTCACCCCTCCACTTT. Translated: CASSRSTGVGANSPLHF.

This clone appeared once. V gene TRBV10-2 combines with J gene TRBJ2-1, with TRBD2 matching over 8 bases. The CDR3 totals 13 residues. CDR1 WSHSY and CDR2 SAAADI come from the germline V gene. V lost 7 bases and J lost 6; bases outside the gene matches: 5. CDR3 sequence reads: CASMAGGSNEQFF. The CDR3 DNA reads TGCGCCAGCATGGCGGGGGGATCCAATGAGCAGTTCTTC.

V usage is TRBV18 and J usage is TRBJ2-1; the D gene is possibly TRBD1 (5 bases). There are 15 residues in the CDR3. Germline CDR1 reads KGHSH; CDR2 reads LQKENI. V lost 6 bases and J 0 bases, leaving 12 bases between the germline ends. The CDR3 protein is CASSPSTGSYNEQFF. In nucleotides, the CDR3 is TGTGCCAGCTCCCCGAGCACAGGCTCCTACAATGAGCAGTTCTTC.

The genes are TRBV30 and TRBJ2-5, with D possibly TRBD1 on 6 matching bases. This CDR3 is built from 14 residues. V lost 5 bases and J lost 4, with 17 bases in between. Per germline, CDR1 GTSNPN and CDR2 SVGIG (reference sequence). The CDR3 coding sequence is TGTGCCTGGGGGGGCGGGCAGCGCGGAGAGACCCAGTACTTC. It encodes CAWGGGQRGETQYF.

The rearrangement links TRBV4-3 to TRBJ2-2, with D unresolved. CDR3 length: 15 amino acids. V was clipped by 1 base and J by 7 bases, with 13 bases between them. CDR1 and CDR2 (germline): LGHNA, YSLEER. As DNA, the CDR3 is TGCGCCAGCAGCCAAGTTTTCCGCGTTGGCGGGGAGCTGTTTTTT. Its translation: CASSQVFRVGGELFF.

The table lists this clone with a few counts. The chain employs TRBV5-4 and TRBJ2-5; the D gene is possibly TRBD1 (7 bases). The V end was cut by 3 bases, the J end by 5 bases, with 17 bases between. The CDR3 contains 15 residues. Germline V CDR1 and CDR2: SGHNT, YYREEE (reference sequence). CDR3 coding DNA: TGTGCCAGCAGCTCGGGGGACAGAGCAAGGGAGACCCAGTACTTC. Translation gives CASSSGDRARETQYF.

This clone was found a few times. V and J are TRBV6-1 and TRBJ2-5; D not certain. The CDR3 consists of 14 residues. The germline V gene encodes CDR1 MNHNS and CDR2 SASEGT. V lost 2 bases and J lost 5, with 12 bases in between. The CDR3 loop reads CASSEFDRVETQYF. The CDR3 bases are TGTGCCAGCAGTGAATTCGATAGAGTCGAGACCCAGTACTTC.

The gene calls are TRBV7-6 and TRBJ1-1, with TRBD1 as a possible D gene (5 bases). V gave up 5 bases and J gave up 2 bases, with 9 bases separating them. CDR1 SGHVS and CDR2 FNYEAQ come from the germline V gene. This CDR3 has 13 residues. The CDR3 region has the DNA TGTGCCAGCAGCCGTGACAGTAACACTGAAGCTTTCTTT. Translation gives CASSRDSNTEAFF.

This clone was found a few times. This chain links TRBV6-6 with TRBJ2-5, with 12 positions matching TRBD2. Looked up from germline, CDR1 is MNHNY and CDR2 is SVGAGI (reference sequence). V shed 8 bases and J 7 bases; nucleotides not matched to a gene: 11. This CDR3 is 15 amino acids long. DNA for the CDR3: TGTGCCAGCGAATCTAGCGGGGGGGCGATGGGGACCCAGTACTTC. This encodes CASESSGGAMGTQYF.

CDR3 DNA sequence: TGTGCCATCAGTGGAGGTGGCTACGAGCAGTACTTC. This codes for CAISGGGYEQYF. This rearrangement joins TRBV10-3 to TRBJ2-7; no definite D call. This CDR3 has 12 residues. Germline V gene data show CDR1 as ENHRY and CDR2 as SYGVKD. V was clipped by 4 bases and J by 3 bases, with 7 bases between them.

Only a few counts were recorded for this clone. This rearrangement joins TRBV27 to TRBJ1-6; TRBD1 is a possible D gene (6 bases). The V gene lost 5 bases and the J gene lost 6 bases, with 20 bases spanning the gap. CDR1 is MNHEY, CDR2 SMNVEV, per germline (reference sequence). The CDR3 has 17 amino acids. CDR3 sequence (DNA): TGTGCCAGCAGTCCGGACAGACTTTCCCGGCTTAATTCACCCCTCCACTTT. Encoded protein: CASSPDRLSRLNSPLHF.